A single sample is the source of the 21 T cell receptor beta chains below, sequenced in a study of cytomegalovirus exposure and HLA in healthy donors. Primers for the PCR totalled 60 Vbeta and 13 Jbeta. Assay: immunoSEQ multiplex PCR; the TCRdb copy retains only in-frame clones and omits some. The sample holds about 120,000 clones; about 70% are singletons and the top ten take about 7.3%. Sequenced sample: PBMCs. The receptors originated from a male donor in good health and CMV-seronegative.

The rearrangement uses TRBV7-2 and TRBJ2-7; 12 bases map to TRBD2. V dropped 3 bases and J dropped 6; count of bases not matched to a gene: 6. The CDR3 has 15 residues. CDR1 is SGHTA, CDR2 FQGNSA, per germline. The CDR3, as DNA: TGTGCCAGCAGCTTCCAGACTAGCGGGAGTTTCGAGCAGTACTTC. Protein: CASSFQTSGSFEQYF.

The J gene is TRBJ2-7, the V gene TRBV10-2; TRBD1 is a possible D gene (5 bases). This CDR3 has 13 amino acids. The V gene's germline CDR1 is WSHSY and CDR2 SAAADI. With 0 bases removed from V and 7 bases from J, the gap between germline ends came to 10 bases. CDR3: CASSESGPKEQYF. Written as DNA, the CDR3 is TGCGCCAGCAGTGAGTCGGGGCCAAAGGAGCAGTACTTC.

This clone occurred a few times. This chain connects TRBV5-1 to TRBJ1-2; D unresolved. Trimming removed 4 bases from V and 3 bases from J, with 19 bases in between. The CDR3 is 16 amino acids. Germline-derived CDR1 and CDR2 are SGHRS and YFSETQ. The chain's CDR3 is CASSLSPGEGDYGYTF. CDR3 nucleotide sequence: TGCGCCAGCAGCCTTTCCCCTGGGGAGGGCGACTATGGCTACACCTTC.

This clone has only a few counts. This rearrangement joins TRBV5-4 to TRBJ2-5, with D possibly being TRBD2 (6 bases). Trimming removed 4 bases at V and 5 bases at J, with 15 bases between. Germline CDR1 reads SGHNT; CDR2 reads YYREEE (reference sequence). There are 14 residues in the CDR3. CDR3 bases: TGTGCCAGCAGCCGGGCTGCGGGGCGGGAGACCCAGTACTTC. This sequence encodes CASSRAAGRETQYF.

In DNA, the CDR3 is TGTGCCAGCAGCTCCACAGGGGCTGGCTACACCTTC. It specifies CASSSTGAGYTF. The rearrangement joins TRBV11-2 to TRBJ1-2, with 7 positions matching TRBD1. The V segment lost 4 bases and the J segment 7 bases; nucleotides outside the gene matches: 3. The CDR3 runs to 12 residues. Germline CDR1 and CDR2: SGHAT and FQNNGV.

The V and J genes are TRBV5-5 and TRBJ2-3, with 8 positions matching TRBD2. This CDR3 comprises 17 residues. J lost 2 bases, V lost 4 bases, and 12 bases had no gene match. Germline loops: CDR1 SGHKS, CDR2 YYEKEE (reference sequence). Written as DNA, the CDR3 is TGTGCCAGCAGCAGACCTGGGCGGGGGGACTTCACAGATACGCAGTATTTT. Its protein product is CASSRPGRGDFTDTQYF.

The rearrangement links TRBV27 to TRBJ2-1; 7 positions match TRBD2. The CDR3 is made up of 17 amino acids. V gave up 0 bases and J gave up 5 bases; unmatched junction bases: 10. The germline V gene has CDR1 MNHEY and CDR2 SMNVEV (reference sequence). This CDR3 is CASSLSTSWARNNEQFF. The CDR3 nucleotides read TGTGCCAGCAGTTTATCGACTAGCTGGGCCCGAAACAATGAGCAGTTCTTC.

The chain has TRBV15 and TRBJ2-3; D is perhaps TRBD1 (5 bases). Trimming left V 0 bases short and J 4 bases short, with 8 bases between. Germline CDR1 is LNHNV and CDR2 is YYDKDF (reference sequence). The CDR3 sequence is 14 residues long. This chain's CDR3 is CATSRDAGPDTQYF. The CDR3 DNA reads TGTGCCACCAGCAGAGATGCAGGGCCAGATACGCAGTATTTT.

The J gene is TRBJ2-1, the V gene TRBV5-1, with 8 bases identical to TRBD1. With 3 bases clipped from V and 3 bases from J, the junction kept 8 bases outside the gene matches. Germline assignment: CDR1 SGHRS and CDR2 YFSETQ. The CDR3 is 16 residues long. The CDR3 coding sequence is TGCGCCAGCAGCTCCAAAACAGGGGGTCTCTACAATGAGCAGTTCTTC. Its translation is CASSSKTGGLYNEQFF.

This chain links TRBV28 with TRBJ1-5; 7 bases line up with TRBD1. CDR1 MDHEN and CDR2 SYDVKM come from the germline V gene. The CDR3 contains 14 residues. V shed 7 bases, J shed 3 bases, and the junction held 6 bases outside the gene matches. The CDR3 DNA sequence: TGTGCCAGCAACCCGGGACAGCACAATCAGCCCCAGCATTTT. Its translation is CASNPGQHNQPQHF.

Note on this clone: Sequence at one end of the junction differs from germline and may be a read error. The CDR3 coding sequence is TGTTCCAGCAGCCTACTAGCGGGAGTAGGTAATGAGCAGTTCTTC. Translating gives CSSSLLAGVGNEQFF. The chain uses TRBV7-9 and TRBJ2-1, with 11 bases lining up with TRBD2. The length of the CDR3 is 15 residues. Per germline, CDR1 SEHNR and CDR2 FQNEAQ (reference sequence).

The chain links TRBV27 to TRBJ1-2, with 7 bases that match TRBD1. V gave up 6 bases and J gave up 6 bases; unmatched junction bases: 7. The CDR3 loop spans 13 amino acids. Germline V lookup: CDR1 MNHEY, CDR2 SMNVEV (reference sequence). In DNA form, the CDR3 reads TGTGCCAGCAGCCACGACAGGGTGGATGGCTACACCTTC. Translation gives CASSHDRVDGYTF.

The chain combines TRBV4-3 with TRBJ2-1; D gene unclear. CDR3 length: 12 residues. The V gene lost 1 base and the J gene lost 12 bases, with 10 bases spanning the gap. Per germline, CDR1 LGHNA and CDR2 YSLEER. CDR3 in amino acids: CASSQGDDGQFF. CDR3 DNA: TGCGCCAGCAGCCAAGGAGATGATGGGCAGTTCTTC.

The chain recombines TRBV18 with TRBJ2-7; 9 bases align to TRBD1. CDR3 length equals 13 residues. Germline loops: CDR1 KGHSH, CDR2 LQKENI. The J segment lost 2 bases and the V segment lost 6 bases, leaving 2 bases of the junction unmatched. The CDR3 is CASSRDRAYEQYF. CDR3 coding DNA: TGTGCCAGCTCCCGGGACAGGGCCTACGAGCAGTACTTC.

This sequence joins TRBV27 and TRBJ1-6, with a tentative D call TRBD1 (6 bases). The CDR3 is 13 residues long. Looked up from germline, CDR1 is MNHEY and CDR2 is SMNVEV (reference sequence). The V and J ends lost 5 bases and 9 bases respectively, with 11 bases between them. CDR3 sequence (DNA): TGTGCCAGCAGTCCCACAGGGTTTTCACCCCTCCACTTT. Translating gives CASSPTGFSPLHF.

J is TRBJ2-2 and V is TRBV7-9; 11 positions match TRBD2. The CDR3 is made up of 17 amino acids. Trimming took 1 base from V and 4 from J; bases not matched to a gene: 5. The germline V gene encodes CDR1 SEHNR and CDR2 FQNEAQ (reference sequence). The CDR3 DNA reads TGTGCCAGCAGCTTAGATAGCGGGAGGGTATCCACCGGGGAGCTGTTTTTT. This encodes CASSLDSGRVSTGELFF.

V is TRBV15 and J is TRBJ2-6, with 7 bases that match TRBD1. Germline V CDR1 and CDR2: LNHNV, YYDKDF (reference sequence). The CDR3 has 19 residues. J lost 2 bases, V lost 0 bases, and 10 bases had no gene match. DNA of the CDR3: TGTGCCACCAGCAGAGATCCGGGTACAGGGGCGGCTGGGGCCAACGTCCTGACTTTC. It is translated as CATSRDPGTGAAGANVLTF.

CDR3 residues: CASSEGQGAGQETQYF. CDR3 nucleotides: TGTGCCAGCAGCGAGGGACAGGGGGCAGGGCAAGAGACCCAGTACTTC. The genes are TRBV5-4 and TRBJ2-5, with 12 nucleotides matching TRBD1. Germline trimming cut 4 bases from V and 2 bases from J; bases unmatched to any gene: 6. Per germline, CDR1 SGHNT and CDR2 YYREEE (reference sequence). This CDR3 is 16 amino acids long.

The rearrangement joins TRBV2 to TRBJ2-1; 9 nucleotides agree with TRBD2. The V segment lost 4 bases and the J segment 2 bases; nucleotides outside the gene matches: 3. The CDR3 covers 15 residues. Per the germline V gene, CDR1 is SNHLY and CDR2 is FYNNEI. Here the CDR3 DNA reads TGTGCCAGCAGTGTAGGCGGGAGGGCCTACAATGAGCAGTTCTTC. Protein product: CASSVGGRAYNEQFF.

This sequence joins TRBV7-6 and TRBJ1-4; 7 positions match TRBD1. J gave up 5 bases and V 5 bases, and 11 bases lay outside the gene matches. The CDR3 has 16 amino acids. CDR1 SGHVS and CDR2 FNYEAQ come from the germline V gene. As DNA, the CDR3 is TGTGCCAGCAGCCCAGGGGTGGTGACAGGGAATGAAAAACTGTTTTTT. Residues: CASSPGVVTGNEKLFF.

The chain's CDR3 is CASSLRRADGSGNTIYF. CDR3 sequence (DNA): TGTGCCAGCAGCTTGAGGAGAGCAGATGGCTCTGGAAACACCATATATTTT. The rearrangement joins TRBV5-8 to TRBJ1-3; D unresolved. Germline V lookup: CDR1 SGHTS, CDR2 YDEGEE. The CDR3 runs 17 residues. Trimming took 1 base from V and 0 from J, leaving 14 bases between them.